The 17 T cell receptor beta chains in this list originate from one sample, sequenced in a study of beta chain features in type 1 diabetes. The study reverse transcribed the entire isolated RNA, so it sequenced expressed TCRB transcripts. Here immunoSEQ multiplex PCR was the method, and the copy in TCRdb shows in-frame clones only, minus some. The sample includes around 110,000 clones, about 17% seen only once; the top ten take 2% to 3%. The antigens these receptors bind are not known. Findings of the study overall: TCRB CDR3s from Type 1 diabetes patients were moderately but significantly shorter in all four CD4+ subsets.

The sequenced material came from central memory CD4+ T cells from blood. The receptor set was obtained from a man between 25 and 39 years old with type 1 diabetes.

This clone was observed a handful of times. V usage is TRBV6-5 and J usage is TRBJ2-7, with a possible D match to TRBD2 (6 bases). Germline V CDR1 and CDR2: MNHEY, SVGAGI. V lost 6 bases and J 1 base, leaving 16 bases between the germline ends. The length of the CDR3 is 15 residues. CDR3 region: CASSPSRGASYEQYF. The CDR3 DNA reads TGTGCCAGCAGCCCCTCGCGCGGGGCTTCCTACGAGCAGTACTTC.

This clone was seen a handful of times. The V gene is TRBV13, the J gene TRBJ2-1; 10 nucleotides match TRBD2. This CDR3 is built from 15 residues. Per the germline V gene, CDR1 is PRHDT and CDR2 is FYEKMQ (reference sequence). Trimming removed 5 bases from V and 6 bases from J; junction bases left unmatched: 7. In nucleotides, the CDR3 is TGTGCCAGCAGCGCCGCCGGGACTAGCGTCAATGAGCAGTTCTTC. As protein: CASSAAGTSVNEQFF.

The chain carries TRBV30 and TRBJ2-2, with unresolved D. The V end was cut by 4 bases, the J end by 4 bases, with 7 bases between. CDR1 is GTSNPN and CDR2 is SVGIG in the germline V gene (reference sequence). The CDR3 is made up of 12 amino acids. The CDR3 coding sequence is TGTGCCTGGAATAGGGTCACCGGGGAGCTGTTTTTT. Protein: CAWNRVTGELFF.

This clone was seen more than once but under ten times. This chain joins TRBV5-4 and TRBJ2-7; no clear D gene. Germline V gene lookup returns CDR1 SGHNT and CDR2 YYREEE (reference sequence). Deletions cut 0 bases from V and 4 bases from J, with 2 bases between. The CDR3 length is 11 residues. CDR3 in amino acids: CASSLGYEQYF. For the CDR3, the DNA is TGTGCCAGCAGCTTGGGGTACGAGCAGTACTTC. The full variable domain, rest sourced from reference TRBV5-4 and TRBJ2-7, is ETGVTQSPTHLIKTRGQQVTLRCSSQSGHNTVSWYQQALGQGPQFIFQYYREEENGRGNFPPRFSGLQFPNYSSELNVNALELDDSALYLCASSLGYEQYFGPGTRLTVT.

The chain recombines TRBV28 with TRBJ1-2; the D is unclear. The length of the CDR3 is 12 residues. V lost 2 bases to trimming and J lost 8 bases, with 9 bases between them. CDR1 and CDR2 from the germline V gene are MDHEN and SYDVKM. CDR3 coding DNA: TGTGCCAGCAGTTTACGGGAGCGCGGCTACACCTTC. Protein product: CASSLRERGYTF.

The chain links TRBV28 to TRBJ2-2; D is ambiguous. The CDR3 has 14 residues. The germline CDR1 and CDR2 sequences are MDHEN and SYDVKM. Trimming pared 5 bases from V and 5 bases from J, leaving 12 bases between. The CDR3 spells CASSPTMMTGELFF. The CDR3 DNA follows: TGTGCCAGCAGTCCCACCATGATGACCGGGGAGCTGTTTTTT.

This sequence joins TRBV5-1 and TRBJ2-7, with D unresolved. The CDR3 spans 14 residues. The V end lost 0 bases, the J end lost 3 bases, and 10 bases lay between the germline ends. The germline gives CDR1 SGHRS, CDR2 YFSETQ. The CDR3 loop reads CASSLALEGYEQYF. CDR3 nucleotide sequence: TGCGCCAGCAGCTTGGCCCTGGAAGGCTACGAGCAGTACTTC.

The table lists this clone with many counts. The V call is TRBV4-2, the J call TRBJ1-4, with 7 positions matching TRBD1. The CDR3 has 15 amino acids. V dropped 0 bases and J dropped 5; count of bases not matched to a gene: 3. Germline CDR1 reads LGHNA; CDR2 reads YNFKEQ. CDR3 amino acids: CASSQETGLNEKLFF. The CDR3 DNA reads as TGTGCCAGCAGCCAAGAGACAGGGTTGAATGAAAAACTGTTTTTT.

J is TRBJ2-4 and V is TRBV7-8; D gene uncertain. Trimming removed 5 bases at V and 7 bases at J, with 9 bases between. The CDR3 loop spans 12 amino acids. Germline CDR1 and CDR2: SGHVS and FQNEAQ. The CDR3 region has the DNA TGTGCCAGCAGCCCGGCGGAGAACATTCAGTACTTC. Protein sequence: CASSPAENIQYF.

The J gene is TRBJ2-1, the V gene TRBV4-2, with no clear D. Germline loops: CDR1 LGHNA, CDR2 YNFKEQ. V was clipped by 0 bases and J by 1 base, with 7 bases between them. The CDR3 runs to 15 residues. The CDR3 DNA reads TGTGCCAGCAGCCAAGAGCAAAATTCCTACAATGAGCAGTTCTTC. This translates into CASSQEQNSYNEQFF.

This clone was seen a handful of times. The chain combines TRBV7-2 with TRBJ2-2, with D tentatively TRBD1 (5 bases). The CDR3 covers 16 residues. The germline V gene encodes CDR1 SGHTA and CDR2 FQGNSA. The germline V and J ends were trimmed by 1 base and 6 bases, with 15 bases remaining between them. CDR3 residues: CASSLDGQGFAGELFF. The CDR3 nucleotides are TGTGCCAGCAGCTTAGATGGCCAGGGATTTGCCGGGGAGCTGTTTTTT.

This rearrangement joins TRBV29-1 to TRBJ1-2, with no clear D. V was pared by 3 bases and J by 14 bases, with 19 bases between. Germline values: CDR1 SQVTM, CDR2 ANQGSEA. The length of the CDR3 is 12 residues. As DNA, the CDR3 is TGCAGCGTTGAGTCCCGCGACGGAGGGCAGACCTTC. Translating gives CSVESRDGGQTF.

V is TRBV30 and J is TRBJ2-5, with 8 bases matching TRBD2. Germline V CDR1 and CDR2: GTSNPN, SVGIG (reference sequence). The CDR3 loop spans 13 amino acids. V was clipped by 5 bases and J by 5 bases; unmatched bases: 7. CDR3 amino acids: CAWAGTSRETQYF. As DNA, the CDR3 is TGTGCCTGGGCTGGGACTAGTCGGGAGACCCAGTACTTC.

The chain uses TRBV7-9 and TRBJ1-5; D call uncertain. Germline V gene data show CDR1 as SEHNR and CDR2 as FQNEAQ (reference sequence). The length of the CDR3 is 15 residues. Trimming removed 5 bases from V and 1 base from J, with 12 bases in between. CDR3: CASSRTLESNQPQHF. The DNA for the CDR3 is TGTGCCAGCAGCAGGACCCTAGAAAGCAATCAGCCCCAGCATTTT.

This rearrangement joins TRBV29-1 to TRBJ2-1, with D hard to call. The CDR3 is made up of 14 amino acids. Germline lookup yields CDR1 SQVTM and CDR2 ANQGSEA. Trimming took 5 bases from V and 8 from J, leaving 19 bases between them. The CDR3 loop reads CSVQVNPVIDEQFF. The CDR3 coding sequence is TGCAGCGTTCAAGTAAACCCAGTGATCGATGAGCAGTTCTTC.

V is TRBV29-1 and J is TRBJ2-7; 7 bases match TRBD1. Germline CDR1 is SQVTM and CDR2 is ANQGSEA. V gave up 6 bases and J gave up 3 bases; unmatched junction bases: 11. The CDR3 length is 14 residues. The CDR3: CSVATGQAVYEQYF. CDR3 bases: TGCAGCGTAGCAACCGGACAGGCGGTCTACGAGCAGTACTTC.

The gene calls are TRBV4-1 and TRBJ1-6, with D unclear. V gave up 1 base and J gave up 7 bases, with 8 bases separating them. Germline CDR1 is MGHRA and CDR2 is YSYEKL. The CDR3 loop spans 14 amino acids. CDR3 DNA: TGCGCCAGCAGCCAAGCCGGCCAGAATTCACCCCTCCACTTT. As protein: CASSQAGQNSPLHF.